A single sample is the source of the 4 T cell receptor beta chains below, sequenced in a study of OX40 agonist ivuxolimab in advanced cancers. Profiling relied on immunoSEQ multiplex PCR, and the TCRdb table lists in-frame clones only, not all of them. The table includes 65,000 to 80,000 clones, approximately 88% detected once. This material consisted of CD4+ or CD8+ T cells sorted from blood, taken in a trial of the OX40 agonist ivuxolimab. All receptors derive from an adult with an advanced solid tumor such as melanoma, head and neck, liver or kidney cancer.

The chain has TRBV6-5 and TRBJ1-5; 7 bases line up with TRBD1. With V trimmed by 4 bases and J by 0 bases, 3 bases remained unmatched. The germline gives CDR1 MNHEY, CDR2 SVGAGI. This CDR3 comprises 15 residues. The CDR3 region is CASSSQGTSNQPQHF. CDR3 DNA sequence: TGTGCCAGCAGTTCACAGGGGACTAGCAATCAGCCCCAGCATTTT.

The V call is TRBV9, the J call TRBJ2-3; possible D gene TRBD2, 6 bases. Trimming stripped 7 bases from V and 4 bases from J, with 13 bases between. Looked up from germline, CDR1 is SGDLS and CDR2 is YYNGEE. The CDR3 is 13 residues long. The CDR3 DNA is TGTGCCAGCGGGACTCCTGGGCCAGATACGCAGTATTTT. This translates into CASGTPGPDTQYF.

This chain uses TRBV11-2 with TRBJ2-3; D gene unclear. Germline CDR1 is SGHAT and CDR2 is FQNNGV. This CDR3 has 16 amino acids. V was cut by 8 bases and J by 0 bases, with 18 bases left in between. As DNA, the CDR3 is TGTGCCAGCTTCCCCCTTAGGCAGGAGAGCACAGATACGCAGTATTTT. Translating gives CASFPLRQESTDTQYF.

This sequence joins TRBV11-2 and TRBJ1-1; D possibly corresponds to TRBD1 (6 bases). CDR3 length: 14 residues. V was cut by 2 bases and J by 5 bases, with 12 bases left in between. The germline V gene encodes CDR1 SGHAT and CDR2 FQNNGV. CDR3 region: CASSLIGGRTEAFF. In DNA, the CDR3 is TGTGCCAGCAGCTTAATAGGGGGGAGGACTGAAGCTTTCTTT. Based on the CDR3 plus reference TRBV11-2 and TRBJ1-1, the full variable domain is EAGVAQSPRYKIIEKRQSVAFWCNPISGHATLYWYQQILGQGPKLLIQFQNNGVVDDSQLPKDRFSAERLKGVDSTLKIQPAKLEDSAVYLCASSLIGGRTEAFFGQGTRLTVV.